Below, 7 T cell receptor beta chains from the same sample are listed, as sequenced in a study of blood T cell repertoires in COVID-19. Produced via immunoSEQ multiplex PCR; TCRdb's table is partial and in-frame only. Among 200,000 to 250,000 clones, around nine tenths were seen once, and the ten largest hold less than 3%. Input material: peripheral blood. All receptors come from an older woman with acute or convalescent COVID-19.

V usage is TRBV5-6 and J usage is TRBJ2-1, with 8 bases matching TRBD2. The CDR3 totals 15 residues. With V trimmed by 7 bases and J by 4 bases, 10 bases remained unmatched. CDR1 is SGHDT, CDR2 YYEEEE, per germline. CDR3 amino acids: CASVISGAPYNEQFF. DNA of the CDR3: TGTGCCAGCGTTATTAGCGGGGCCCCGTACAATGAGCAGTTCTTC.

V is TRBV2 and J is TRBJ1-5; 7 bases are shared with TRBD1. The V gene's germline CDR1 is SNHLY and CDR2 FYNNEI. This CDR3 has 18 amino acids. The junction had 11 bases not matched to a gene; V was cut back by 3 bases and J by 0 bases. The CDR3 reads CASSEGLRGYYSNQPQHF. Here the CDR3 DNA reads TGTGCCAGCAGTGAGGGGCTCAGGGGGTACTATAGCAATCAGCCCCAGCATTTT.

The CDR3, as DNA: TGCGCCAGCAGTGATTGGACAGGGAAGACTAACTATGGCTACACCTTC. Encoded protein: CASSDWTGKTNYGYTF. The gene calls are TRBV10-2 and TRBJ1-2, with 8 bases identical to TRBD1. Germline CDR1 is WSHSY and CDR2 is SAAADI. The CDR3 is made up of 16 amino acids. V lost 3 bases, J lost 0 bases, and 6 bases stayed unmatched.

The DNA of the CDR3 is TGTGCCGGAGGGACAGGGGTCATAGTCAATCAGCCCCAGCATTTT. Amino acid sequence: CAGGTGVIVNQPQHF. The chain uses TRBV6-5 and TRBJ1-5, with TRBD1 matching 10 bases. Losses at the gene ends were 11 bases for V and 3 bases for J; bases not matched to a gene: 10. The germline gives CDR1 MNHEY, CDR2 SVGAGI. The CDR3 length is 15 residues.

The chain has TRBV2 and TRBJ1-5, with 8 nucleotides matching TRBD1. V trimming: 4 bases; J trimming: 7 bases; junction bases outside the gene matches: 15. The CDR3 is 17 residues long. CDR1 is SNHLY, CDR2 FYNNEI, per germline. The CDR3 sequence is CASSALGGQGAWQPQHF. CDR3 sequence (DNA): TGTGCCAGCAGTGCCCTTGGAGGGCAGGGGGCATGGCAGCCCCAGCATTTT.

Comments on this clone: At one end, the junction sequence differs from germline, possibly due to a read error. The chain is built from TRBV7-7 and TRBJ1-4; 9 bases are shared with TRBD1. CDR3 length: 15 residues. Per the germline V gene, CDR1 is SSHAT and CDR2 is FNYEAQ (reference sequence). The CDR3 DNA reads TGTGCTAGCAGCTTGACAGGGGGTGGTAATGAAAAACTGTTTTTT. It specifies CASSLTGGGNEKLFF.

This clone was found many times. The chain combines TRBV7-8 with TRBJ2-1; 11 nucleotides match TRBD2. V was pared by 6 bases and J by 0 bases, with 7 bases of the junction left unmatched. Germline loops: CDR1 SGHVS, CDR2 FQNEAQ. The length of the CDR3 is 17 residues. CDR3 sequence: CASSRTSGLVSYNEQFF. CDR3 nucleotides: TGTGCCAGCAGTAGGACTAGCGGGCTAGTCTCCTACAATGAGCAGTTCTTC.